This paragraph reports one T cell receptor (beta chain). With 60 Vbeta and 13 Jbeta primers, the PCR was carried out. Repertoires were generated with immunoSEQ multiplex PCR, while TCRdb's copy carries only in-frame clones and drops some. The profile covers 100,000 to 150,000 clones, with around three quarters appearing a single time and 3% to 4% taken by the ten largest. The record originates from a study of cytomegalovirus exposure and HLA in healthy donors. Germline CDR1 LGHNA, CDR2 YSLEER. This CDR3 has 14 residues. The ends were cut back, 3 bases at V and 2 bases at J, with 10 bases in the middle.

The chain joins TRBV4-3 to TRBJ2-5; perhaps TRBD1 as D (6 bases). The TCR was taken from a woman aged 50 to 65 in good health and CMV-seronegative. Sequencing was performed on PBMCs. CDR3 protein: CASSHQTGQETQYF. The CDR3 nucleotides read TGCGCCAGCAGCCATCAGACAGGACAAGAGACCCAGTACTTC.